This entry concerns a single T cell receptor (beta chain). The antigen is not known. This sample was included in a study of cytomegalovirus exposure and HLA in healthy donors. Overall study: A data release that came early held some 84 million unique TCRs from HLA-typed donors. The study, taken as a whole, reports: Reports state that TCR beta sequences accurately predicted most subjects' HLA-A and HLA-B alleles.

Looked up from germline, CDR1 is SGHVS and CDR2 is FQNEAQ. The CDR3 covers 15 residues. Trimming took 5 bases from V and 3 from J; bases not matched to a gene: 7. The study ran its PCR with 60 Vbeta and 13 Jbeta primers. In the authors' methods: The authors later counted 65 million to 90 million unique TCR beta chains, 9 million to 14 million of them shared. Sequencing was performed with immunoSEQ multiplex PCR; in TCRdb, only in-frame clones are kept and a portion is missing. The V and J calls and clone size were taken over from that table, and D and trimming were inferred from the DNA. The table has approximately 37,000 clones, 70% to 75% seen once. It was healthy bone marrow donors who served as donors.

This chain joins TRBV7-8 and TRBJ2-5; 9 bases agree with TRBD1. Sequenced sample: PBMCs. This TCR derives from a man aged 25-40 years in good health and CMV-seronegative. The CDR3 region is CASSPPGTGKETQYF. The CDR3 DNA is TGTGCCAGCAGCCCCCCCGGGACAGGGAAAGAGACCCAGTACTTC.